This T cell receptor beta chain was recovered during a study of blood T cells in healthy people across ages (dated by TCRdb to between 2015 and 2017). About the full investigation: In model experiments, template switching captured roughly one uniquely barcoded TCR beta cDNA molecule for every two T cells. Age-related changes in TCR beta repertoire diversity were measured in the study by deep sequencing normalized with unique cDNA molecular identifiers. Two additional independent replicas of 1 million unique cDNA reads from the same blood draw were analyzed for two donors (one aged 18 to 30 and one aged 80 or older). Four age groups were formed from the donors: young (average 16 years), middle-aged (approximately 41), aged (about 68) and long-lived (about 75). To avoid experimental bias, donors of different ages were spread randomly across the sequencing lanes. The full study reports these points: Estimates of total diversity from one million sequenced T cells were regarded as lower bounds and underestimates. Donor CMV infection status was unknown, potentially confounding age-related changes in expanded clonotypes. Observed TCR beta diversity correlated strongly with the percentage of naive T cells measured by flow cytometry. The long-lived group showed more naive CD4+ T cells, fewer expanded clones and increased TCR diversity than the aged group, suggesting age selection. Since profiling was done on bulk unsorted PBMCs, naive and antigen-experienced compartments could not be conclusively compared. As age increased, observed TCR beta diversity per million T cells dropped in a roughly linear way, and a significant reduction was already evident by age roughly 40.

The library was generated by 5' RACE. The listed sequencing device is Illumina HiSeq 2500. A second PCR of about 6 to 11 cycles was performed with a sample-barcoded 5' primer and a J-beta primer mix. Each TCR beta cDNA molecule received a unique molecular identifier from a template-switch 5' adaptor carrying 12 random nucleotides. Each sample yielded at least 3 million CDR3-containing paired-end reads. First-strand cDNA was synthesized from all RNA with the Mint cDNA synthesis kit, primed by a TRBC-specific oligonucleotide. Following uracil-DNA glycosylase treatment, a first 18-cycle PCR with universal primers M1SS and BC2_uni_R was performed on all cDNA. In the authors' own workflow: For normalization, 1 million high-quality reads, each with a distinct molecular identifier, were randomly selected from each sample. Instead of being binned into consensus sequences, reads with shared molecular identifiers were discarded. MiTCR, run with a Q25 quality threshold and the strictest error-elimination algorithm, handled CDR3 identification, clonotype clustering and error correction. Lower-bound total TCR beta diversity was estimated with a nonparametric unseen species model using Euler transformation. The public reads were reanalyzed by TCRdb: fastp trimming at Q25, MiXCR alignment, in-frame beta chains only. Every distinct CDR3 protein forms one entry, paired with its most common genes and DNA. Here the V and J calls rest on TCRdb's processing, not on the authors' analysis. Across this sample there are approximately 810,000 distinct CDR3 sequences, with under 30% seen only once. Roughly a sixth of the sample is held by the ten biggest clonotypes.

The table lists this clonotype with many counts. It lacks a known antigen. No base qualities exist here, and no much larger clone lies one base off it. Donors were around 37 systemically healthy Caucasian individuals from Russia aged 6 to 90 years. Roughly 11 milliliters of peripheral blood were drawn from each donor into EDTA-treated Vacutainer tubes. Ficoll-Paque density-gradient centrifugation was used to isolate PBMCs, with at least 7 million per sample. Total RNA, at least 5.5 micrograms per sample, was extracted from PBMCs with Trizol reagent. For every donor, an aliquot of PBMCs went through flow cytometry to measure the percentages of naive CD45RAhigh/CD27high T cells. The specimen sequenced was blood. The receptor was derived from a woman of 80 years or more in good health.

The CDR3 amino acid sequence is: CASSLGVVQGKETQYF. The bases read TGTGCCAGCAGCTTAGGTGTGGTACAGGGAAAGGAGACCCAGTACTTC. The rearranged chain carries TRBV7-9 and TRBJ2-5; possibly the D gene is TRBD1, per 6 matching bases. V loses 1 base, J loses 5 bases, and the germline ends lie 17 bases apart. The CDR3 holds 16 amino acids from the cysteine to the phenylalanine. Kept here is only the CDR3 DNA, which spans 48 bases and is read in frame from base 1. Looking up the germline V gene (reference sequence) yields CDR1 SEHNR and CDR2 FQNEAQ.